This entry concerns a single T cell receptor (beta chain). Its target is not known. This entry belongs to a study of CD8 T cells in ankylosing spondylitis. The CDR3 is 15 residues long. The germline gives CDR1 SGHVS, CDR2 FQNEAQ. Trimming pared 3 bases from V and 2 bases from J, leaving 13 bases between. Findings and limits, study-wide: The study looked at matched synovial fluid samples from ankylosing spondylitis patients. Disease-linked clones were reported to be significantly enriched there. With a CD8+ phenotype, disease-linked clones were relatively rare in peripheral blood. In synovial fluid and blood from reactive arthritis, some motif variants were previously reported. It appeared that ankylosing spondylitis blood was characterized by a TCR beta motif of seven or eight highly homologous variants.

Quantitative molecular-barcoded 5'-RACE generated the TCR beta libraries. One entry per CDR3 protein, called by TCRdb with MiXCR from the 5' RACE reads. The sample contains roughly 350,000 distinct CDR3 sequences, 7.5% to 9% of which appear only once. Sample: blood, either unsorted or a sorted T cell fraction (not recorded which). The source is a male donor with ankylosing spondylitis. The genes are TRBV7-8 and TRBJ1-1; the D gene is possibly TRBD1 (6 bases). CDR3 residues: CASSLKRGRNTEAFF. The CDR3 DNA reads TGTGCCAGCAGCTTGAAACGGGGGCGAAACACTGAAGCTTTCTTT.